These 26 T cell receptor beta chains originate from one sample sequenced in a study of T cells in narcolepsy. The table came from immunoSEQ multiplex PCR; TCRdb's copy has only in-frame clones and leaves some out. Altogether roughly 17,000 clones are present, 55% to 75% being singletons, with the ten largest covering 14% to 15%. Sequencing was performed on CD45RA- memory CD8+ T cells from PBMCs. These receptors were obtained from a human donor with narcolepsy.

The chain links TRBV5-1 to TRBJ1-2; 10 nucleotides match TRBD1. The germline V gene has CDR1 SGHRS and CDR2 YFSETQ. After removal of 5 bases from V and 5 bases from J, the junction contained 9 bases not matched to a gene. The CDR3 covers 15 residues. The CDR3 protein is CASSAGTGVRYGYTF. CDR3 sequence (DNA): TGCGCCAGCAGTGCCGGGACAGGGGTTAGGTATGGCTACACCTTC. Using reference TRBV5-1 and TRBJ1-2 for the parts outside the CDR3, the full variable domain is KAGVTQTPRYLIKTRGQQVTLSCSPISGHRSVSWYQQTPGQGLQFLFEYFSETQRNKGNFPGRFSGRQFSNSRSEMNVSTLELGDSALYLCASSAGTGVRYGYTFGSGTRLTVV.

The chain has TRBV6-5 and TRBJ2-7; TRBD2 is a possible D gene (6 bases). Germline CDR1 MNHEY, CDR2 SVGAGI. CDR3 size: 13 residues. Deletions cut 8 bases from V and 9 bases from J, with 20 bases between. Written as DNA, the CDR3 is TGTGCCAGCGGGCTTGGAGGGCTGGGAGGGCAGTACTTC. Translation: CASGLGGLGGQYF.

The rearrangement uses TRBV15 and TRBJ2-1; D is possibly TRBD1 or TRBD2 (5 bases each). The CDR3 extends over 13 amino acids. V was cut by 5 bases and J by 6 bases, with 11 bases left in between. CDR1 and CDR2 (germline): LNHNV, YYDKDF (reference sequence). This chain's CDR3 is CATSVGTGNEQFF. In DNA, the CDR3 is TGTGCCACCAGCGTTGGGACCGGCAATGAGCAGTTCTTC.

The chain combines TRBV10-2 with TRBJ1-1; D is unresolved. This CDR3 spans 13 amino acids. The germline gives CDR1 WSHSY, CDR2 SAAADI. DNA for the CDR3: TGCGCGACCCGGTGGGAATTGAACACTGAAGCTTTCTTT. Translated, it gives CATRWELNTEAFF.

J is TRBJ2-2 and V is TRBV5-6; D assignment may be TRBD1 or TRBD2 (5 bases each). V was trimmed by 4 bases and J by 0 bases, leaving 16 bases between them. Germline assignment: CDR1 SGHDT and CDR2 YYEEEE. The CDR3 extends over 17 amino acids. Here the CDR3 reads CASSKMGRGTNTGELFF. The CDR3 DNA follows: TGTGCCAGCAGCAAAATGGGACGGGGAACGAACACCGGGGAGCTGTTTTTT.

This clone was counted a single time. The J gene is TRBJ1-5, the V gene TRBV5-1; D might be TRBD1 (5 bases). Looked up from germline, CDR1 is SGHRS and CDR2 is YFSETQ. The V gene lost 4 bases and the J gene lost 3 bases, with 14 bases spanning the gap. The CDR3 has 15 amino acids. The CDR3 reads CASSPSAGDNQPQHF. As DNA, the CDR3 is TGCGCCAGCAGCCCCAGCGCGGGGGACAATCAGCCCCAGCATTTT.

CDR3 residues: CASSAVDRSYEQYF. The CDR3 bases are TGTGCCAGCAGCGCCGTCGACCGCTCCTACGAGCAGTACTTC. The rearrangement links TRBV9 to TRBJ2-7, with D uncertain. Per germline, CDR1 SGDLS and CDR2 YYNGEE. The CDR3 is 14 residues long. Between the trimmed V and J ends, which lost 3 bases and 0 bases, there was a span of 10 bases.

This chain links TRBV9 with TRBJ2-5; the match to TRBD1 covers 12 bases. Germline trimming cut 4 bases from V and 5 bases from J; bases unmatched to any gene: 12. Germline-derived CDR1 and CDR2 are SGDLS and YYNGEE. CDR3 length: 17 residues. The CDR3 sequence: CASSPFDGTGGRETQYF. CDR3 DNA: TGTGCCAGCAGCCCCTTCGACGGGACAGGGGGCCGGGAGACCCAGTACTTC.

The rearrangement links TRBV2 to TRBJ2-1; no firm D call. Germline lookup yields CDR1 SNHLY and CDR2 FYNNEI. V dropped 4 bases and J dropped 0 bases, with 7 bases sitting between them. The CDR3 is 14 amino acids. DNA for the CDR3: TGTGCCAGCAGTGCTCTAGTCTCCTACAATGAGCAGTTCTTC. It translates to CASSALVSYNEQFF.

The chain couples TRBV4-1 to TRBJ1-1, with D uncertain. Germline V lookup: CDR1 MGHRA, CDR2 YSYEKL. The CDR3 loop spans 14 amino acids. V shed 4 bases and J shed 6 bases, with 15 bases lying between them. Here the CDR3 DNA reads TGCGCCAGCAGCCCTTCCGTGGGGTATTCTGAAGCTTTCTTT. This gives the protein CASSPSVGYSEAFF.

CDR3 DNA: TGTGCCAGCCGAGGGGGAGATACGCAGTATTTT. Protein product: CASRGGDTQYF. The chain uses TRBV6-1 and TRBJ2-3, with a tentative D call TRBD1 (6 bases). The germline V gene has CDR1 MNHNS and CDR2 SASEGT. This CDR3 is built from 11 residues. Between the trimmed V and J ends, which lost 8 bases and 5 bases, there was a span of 8 bases.

The chain links TRBV15 to TRBJ2-7; TRBD1 aligns across 7 bases. The CDR3 is 15 amino acids. CDR1 is LNHNV, CDR2 YYDKDF, per germline (reference sequence). Trimming cost V 5 bases and J 1 base; bases outside gene matches: 8. This CDR3 reads CATSRDRERSYEQYF. CDR3 DNA: TGTGCCACCAGCCGTGACAGGGAAAGGTCCTACGAGCAGTACTTC.

This rearrangement joins TRBV2 to TRBJ2-5, with TRBD2 as a possible D gene (6 bases). CDR1 is SNHLY and CDR2 is FYNNEI in the germline V gene. CDR3 length equals 14 residues. Trimming removed 8 bases from V and 2 bases from J, with 15 bases in between. Here the CDR3 reads CASHGSGVQETQYF. The CDR3 DNA follows: TGTGCCAGCCATGGTAGCGGCGTGCAAGAGACCCAGTACTTC.

This rearrangement joins TRBV11-2 to TRBJ2-1; the D gene is possibly TRBD1 (5 bases). Trimming shortened V by 0 bases and J by 4 bases, and 10 bases separated the two germline ends. The V gene's germline CDR1 is SGHAT and CDR2 FQNNGV. This CDR3 contains 15 residues. CDR3 loop: CASSLDRVVYNEQFF. The CDR3 nucleotides read TGTGCCAGCAGCTTAGACAGGGTGGTATACAATGAGCAGTTCTTC.

This clone was seen only once. Germline and junction disagree at one end, which may indicate a read error. The rearrangement uses TRBV7-6 and TRBJ2-3; D gene unclear. This CDR3 is built from 13 residues. CDR1 is SGHVS and CDR2 is FNYEAQ in the germline V gene. The DNA for the CDR3 is TGTGCCAGCAGCCCCCTCGGCACAGATGCGCAGTATTTT. Its translation is CASSPLGTDAQYF.

The chain joins TRBV11-2 to TRBJ1-1; 9 bases match TRBD1. CDR3 length: 14 amino acids. Trimming took 5 bases from V and 3 from J; bases not matched to a gene: 4. The germline V gene encodes CDR1 SGHAT and CDR2 FQNNGV. As DNA, the CDR3 is TGTGCCAGCAGCCCCGGGACAGGGCACACTGAAGCTTTCTTT. Protein sequence: CASSPGTGHTEAFF. Full variable domain (remainder filled in from reference TRBV11-2 and TRBJ1-1): EAGVAQSPRYKIIEKRQSVAFWCNPISGHATLYWYQQILGQGPKLLIQFQNNGVVDDSQLPKDRFSAERLKGVDSTLKIQPAKLEDSAVYLCASSPGTGHTEAFFGQGTRLTVV.

CDR3 region: CSVEAQARGKSYEQYF. The CDR3 DNA follows: TGCAGCGTTGAAGCCCAAGCCCGGGGAAAGTCCTACGAGCAGTACTTC. V and J are TRBV29-1 and TRBJ2-7; perhaps TRBD2 as D (5 bases). Germline CDR1 is SQVTM and CDR2 is ANQGSEA. V was pared by 1 base and J by 1 base, with 17 bases between. The CDR3 has 16 residues.

The V call is TRBV28, the J call TRBJ1-1; no clear D. V shed 2 bases and J shed 1 base, with 11 bases lying between them. CDR3 length: 15 amino acids. The germline gives CDR1 MDHEN, CDR2 SYDVKM. CDR3 protein: CASSLAEEENTEAFF. The CDR3 bases are TGTGCCAGCAGTTTAGCGGAAGAGGAGAACACTGAAGCTTTCTTT.

The CDR3 nucleotides read TGTGCCAGCAGCCCTGACGGCAGGGTGGGCCACTATGGCTACACCTTC. Translated: CASSPDGRVGHYGYTF. This chain links TRBV27 with TRBJ1-2, with D tentatively TRBD1 (5 bases). Trimming took 6 bases from V and 3 from J, leaving 20 bases between them. This CDR3 region has 16 residues. CDR1 and CDR2 from the germline V gene are MNHEY and SMNVEV (reference sequence).

CDR3 nucleotide sequence: TGTGCCAGCAGGATACAGGGGGCTAATTCACCCCTCCACTTT. Translating it yields CASRIQGANSPLHF. The genes are TRBV5-6 and TRBJ1-6; 9 nucleotides agree with TRBD1. Unmatched junction bases numbered 3, after V lost 5 bases and J lost 6 bases. Germline CDR1 and CDR2: SGHDT and YYEEEE. The CDR3 has 14 residues.

This clone has a single count. V is TRBV9 and J is TRBJ2-1; 7 bases line up with TRBD2. V dropped 0 bases and J dropped 4; count of bases not matched to a gene: 4. CDR1 SGDLS and CDR2 YYNGEE come from the germline V gene. The CDR3 is made up of 15 amino acids. The chain's CDR3 is CASSVGASGYNEQFF. The CDR3 DNA sequence: TGTGCCAGCAGCGTAGGGGCTAGCGGTTACAATGAGCAGTTCTTC. The variable domain in full, with the rest retrieved from reference TRBV9 and TRBJ2-1, is DSGVTQTPKHLITATGQRVTLRCSPRSGDLSVYWYQQSLDQGLQFLIQYYNGEERAKGNILERFSAQQFPDLHSELNLSSLELGDSALYFCASSVGASGYNEQFFGPGTRLTVL.

This clone rates as medium-sized. In DNA, the CDR3 is TGTGCCACCATGGAACGTGTTAGCAATCAGCCCCAGCATTTT. This codes for CATMERVSNQPQHF. The chain has TRBV6-6 and TRBJ1-5; D call uncertain. Germline V gives CDR1 MNHNY, CDR2 SVGAGI (reference sequence). The CDR3 is 14 amino acids. The V and J ends lost 10 bases and 0 bases respectively, with 13 bases between them.

The rearrangement joins TRBV9 to TRBJ2-1; 9 positions match TRBD2. The germline V gene has CDR1 SGDLS and CDR2 YYNGEE. V trimming: 0 bases; J trimming: 0 bases; junction bases outside the gene matches: 4. The CDR3 runs to 17 residues. The CDR3 reads CASSVGGSGGSYNEQFF. The CDR3 DNA reads as TGTGCCAGCAGCGTAGGAGGTAGCGGGGGCTCCTACAATGAGCAGTTCTTC.

This sequence joins TRBV27 and TRBJ2-7; either TRBD1 or TRBD2 may supply D (6 bases each). CDR1 and CDR2 (germline): MNHEY, SMNVEV (reference sequence). Trimming pared 3 bases from V and 4 bases from J, leaving 13 bases between. The CDR3 loop spans 14 amino acids. This CDR3 reads CASSLGGVFYEQYF. Written as DNA, the CDR3 is TGTGCCAGCAGTTTGGGGGGCGTCTTTTACGAGCAGTACTTC.

The chain recombines TRBV5-4 with TRBJ2-2, with TRBD2 matching 11 bases. Germline-derived CDR1 and CDR2 are SGHNT and YYREEE (reference sequence). This CDR3 is 15 amino acids long. Losses at the gene ends were 2 bases for V and 4 bases for J; bases not matched to a gene: 1. The CDR3, as DNA: TGTGCCAGCAGCTTCACTAGCGGGGGCACCGGGGAGCTGTTTTTT. Protein product: CASSFTSGGTGELFF.

This rearrangement joins TRBV13 to TRBJ2-7, with a possible D match to TRBD1 (6 bases). The germline V gene has CDR1 PRHDT and CDR2 FYEKMQ (reference sequence). The CDR3 spans 14 residues. V was clipped by 1 base and J by 6 bases, with 13 bases between them. CDR3 in amino acids: CASSLVTQGSEQYF. The CDR3 DNA sequence: TGTGCCAGCAGCTTAGTGACCCAGGGGAGCGAGCAGTACTTC. Supplemented by reference TRBV13 and TRBJ2-7, the full variable domain reads AAGVIQSPRHLIKEKRETATLKCYPIPRHDTVYWYQQGPGQDPQFLISFYEKMQSDKGSIPDRFSAQQFSDYHSELNMSSLELGDSALYFCASSLVTQGSEQYFGPGTRLTVT.